This section outlines one T cell receptor beta chain sequence together with its context. Its antigen target is currently unknown. It has no much larger one-base neighbor in the sample; base qualities were not kept. The immunoSEQ Assay, a bias-controlled multiplex PCR, was used to amplify TCRbeta CDR3 regions from genomic DNA. In the authors' own workflow: The number of nucleated cells in each sample was estimated by amplification of reference gene primers within the assay. To quantify the absolute abundance of each unique TCRbeta CDR3 rearrangement, sequence reads were collapsed and filtered. For each sample, productive Simpson clonality was calculated by taking the square root of Simpson's diversity index across productive rearrangements. As stored in TCRdb, this immuneACCESS dataset retains in-frame rearrangements with V and J assigned. A fraction of the clones does not appear; measured against another copy, unresolved V genes explain less than half of the discrepancy, and the remainder lacks a known reason. The DNA gave D and trimming, while V, J and clone size come from that table. This sample holds about 250,000 clones; around 89% were observed only once. The top ten clonotypes cover under 0.95% of the sample.

Its CDR3 holds 16 amino acids, cysteine through phenylalanine. Just CDR3 DNA is preserved here, 48 bases in frame from base 1. In the germline V gene, CDR1 corresponds to SGHTA and CDR2 to FQGNSA. The V end gives up 1 base and the J end 6 bases, leaving 5 bases in the junction not matched to a gene. The data derive from a study of blood T cell repertoires in COVID-19 (dated by TCRdb to 2019 to 2021). Regarding the research as a whole: Samples from collaborators originated in the United States, Italy and Spain and spanned both the acute and convalescent phases of COVID-19. The material from the prospective study consisted of cDNA or gDNA derived from T cells, B-cell-depleted T cells, or PBMCs. Deeply sampled blood TCRbeta repertoires from subjects exposed to, actively infected with, or recovered from COVID-19 were included in the dataset. A freely available public database, intended as a resource for researchers studying the immune response to SARS-CoV-2, is where the repertoires were released. The samples were drawn from the first 160 participants of the ongoing ImmuneRACE study and from 1,254 subjects provided by 6 global collaborators. Nearly every sample came with metadata listing a de-identified subject ID, COVID-19 status, age in years and sex. Where HLA class I and class II types were available, the types were taken from metadata supplied by the sample provider, not from assay-based typing. What the work shows at the level of the full study, not this receptor alone: Clinical and demographic metadata were provided uncurated, with the amount varying by source and participant.

Each collaborating institution followed its own protocols to collect whole blood in K2EDTA tubes. Collaborator samples were shipped for TCRbeta analysis as frozen whole blood, isolated PBMCs, or DNA extracted from either sample type. The chain is encoded by TRBV7-2 joined to TRBJ2-2; 10 central nucleotides agree with TRBD2. Sequenced material: peripheral blood. The clonotype was recovered from a man aged 30-40 years with acute or convalescent COVID-19. The CDR3 protein: CASSLVPSGGAGELFF. The DNA sequence follows: TGTGCCAGCAGCTTAGTGCCAAGCGGGGGGGCCGGGGAGCTGTTTTTT.